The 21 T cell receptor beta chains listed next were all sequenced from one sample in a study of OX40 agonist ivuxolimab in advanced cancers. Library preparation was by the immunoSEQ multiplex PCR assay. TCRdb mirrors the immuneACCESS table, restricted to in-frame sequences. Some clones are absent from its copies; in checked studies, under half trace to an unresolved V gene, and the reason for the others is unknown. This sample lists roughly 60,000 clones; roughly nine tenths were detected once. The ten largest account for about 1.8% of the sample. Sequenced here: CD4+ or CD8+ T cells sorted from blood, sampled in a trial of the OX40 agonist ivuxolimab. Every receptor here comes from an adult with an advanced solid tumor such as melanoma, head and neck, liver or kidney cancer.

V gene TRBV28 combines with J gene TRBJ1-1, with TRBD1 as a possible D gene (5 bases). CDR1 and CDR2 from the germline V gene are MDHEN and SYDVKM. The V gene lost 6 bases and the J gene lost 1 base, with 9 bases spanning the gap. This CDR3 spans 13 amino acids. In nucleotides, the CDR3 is TGTGCCAGCAGGCAAACAGGGAACACTGAAGCTTTCTTT. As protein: CASRQTGNTEAFF.

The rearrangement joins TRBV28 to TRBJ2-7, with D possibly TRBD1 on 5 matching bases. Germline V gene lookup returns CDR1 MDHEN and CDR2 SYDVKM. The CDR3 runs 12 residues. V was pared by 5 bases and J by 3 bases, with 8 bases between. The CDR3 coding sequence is TGTGCCAGCAGTACCCAGGGCTACGAGCAGTACTTC. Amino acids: CASSTQGYEQYF.

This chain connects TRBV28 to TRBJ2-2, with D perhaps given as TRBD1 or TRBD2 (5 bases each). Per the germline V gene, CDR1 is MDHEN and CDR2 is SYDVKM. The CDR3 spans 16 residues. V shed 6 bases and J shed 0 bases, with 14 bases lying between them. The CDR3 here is CASRQPGPSNTGELFF. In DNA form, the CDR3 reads TGTGCCAGCAGACAACCGGGACCGTCGAACACCGGGGAGCTGTTTTTT.

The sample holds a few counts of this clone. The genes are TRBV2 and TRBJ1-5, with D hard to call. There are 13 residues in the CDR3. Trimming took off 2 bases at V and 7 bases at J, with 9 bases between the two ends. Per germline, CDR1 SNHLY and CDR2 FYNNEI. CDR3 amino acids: CASSESGRQPQHF. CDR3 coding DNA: TGTGCCAGCAGTGAATCCGGTAGACAGCCCCAGCATTTT.

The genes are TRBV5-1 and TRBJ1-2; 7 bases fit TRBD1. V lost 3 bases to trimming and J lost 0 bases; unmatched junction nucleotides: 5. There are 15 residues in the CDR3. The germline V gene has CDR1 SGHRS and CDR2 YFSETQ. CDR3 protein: CASSWDSPANYGYTF. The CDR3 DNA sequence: TGCGCCAGCAGCTGGGACAGCCCTGCTAACTATGGCTACACCTTC.

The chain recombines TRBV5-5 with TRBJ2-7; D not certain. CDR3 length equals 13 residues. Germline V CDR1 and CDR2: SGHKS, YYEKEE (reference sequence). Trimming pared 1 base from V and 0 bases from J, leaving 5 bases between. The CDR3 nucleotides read TGTGCCAGCAGCTTGTTTTACTCCTACGAGCAGTACTTC. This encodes CASSLFYSYEQYF.

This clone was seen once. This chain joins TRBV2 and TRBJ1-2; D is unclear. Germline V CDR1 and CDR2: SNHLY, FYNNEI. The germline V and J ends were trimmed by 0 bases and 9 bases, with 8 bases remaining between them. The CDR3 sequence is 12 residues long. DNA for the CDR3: TGTGCCAGCAGTGAAGCGATGATAAGCTACACCTTC. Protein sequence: CASSEAMISYTF.

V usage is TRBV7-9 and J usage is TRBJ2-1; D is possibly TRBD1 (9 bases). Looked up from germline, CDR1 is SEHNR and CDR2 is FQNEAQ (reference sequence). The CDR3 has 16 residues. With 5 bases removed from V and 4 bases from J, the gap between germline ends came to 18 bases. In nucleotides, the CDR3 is TGTGCCAGCAGCCCCGTAGCGGGGACAGGGTACAATGAGCAGTTCTTC. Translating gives CASSPVAGTGYNEQFF.

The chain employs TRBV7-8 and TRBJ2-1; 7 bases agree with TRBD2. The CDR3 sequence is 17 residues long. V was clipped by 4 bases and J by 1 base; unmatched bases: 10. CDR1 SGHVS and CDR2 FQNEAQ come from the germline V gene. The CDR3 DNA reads TGTGCCAGCAGCTCCTGGCTGCGGGAGAGATCCTACAATGAGCAGTTCTTC. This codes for CASSSWLRERSYNEQFF.

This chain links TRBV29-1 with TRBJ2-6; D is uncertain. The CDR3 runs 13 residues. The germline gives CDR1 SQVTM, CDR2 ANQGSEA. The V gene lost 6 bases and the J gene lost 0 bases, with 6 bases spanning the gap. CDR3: CSVMDSGANVLTF. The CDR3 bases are TGCAGCGTGATGGACTCTGGGGCCAACGTCCTGACTTTC.

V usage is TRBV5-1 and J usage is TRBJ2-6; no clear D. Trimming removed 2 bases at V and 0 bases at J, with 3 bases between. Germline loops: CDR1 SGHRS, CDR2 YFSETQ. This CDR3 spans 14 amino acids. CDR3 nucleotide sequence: TGCGCCAGCAGCTTATACTCTGGGGCCAACGTCCTGACTTTC. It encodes CASSLYSGANVLTF.

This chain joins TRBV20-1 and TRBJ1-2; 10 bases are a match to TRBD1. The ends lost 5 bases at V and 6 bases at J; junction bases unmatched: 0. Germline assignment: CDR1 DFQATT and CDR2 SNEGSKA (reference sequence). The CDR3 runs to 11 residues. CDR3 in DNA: TGCAGTGCTGGGACAGGGGATGGCTACACCTTC. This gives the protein CSAGTGDGYTF.

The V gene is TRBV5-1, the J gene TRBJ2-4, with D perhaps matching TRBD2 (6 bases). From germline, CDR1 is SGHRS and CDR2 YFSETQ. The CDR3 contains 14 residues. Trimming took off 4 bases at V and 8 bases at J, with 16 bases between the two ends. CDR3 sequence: CASSPRDFRDIQYF. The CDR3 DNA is TGCGCCAGCAGCCCTCGGGACTTCCGGGACATTCAGTACTTC.

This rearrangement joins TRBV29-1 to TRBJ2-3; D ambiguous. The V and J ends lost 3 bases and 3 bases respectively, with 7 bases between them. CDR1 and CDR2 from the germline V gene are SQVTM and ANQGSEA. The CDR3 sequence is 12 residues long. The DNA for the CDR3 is TGCAGCGTTGATTTGGGGACAGATACGCAGTATTTT. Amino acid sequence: CSVDLGTDTQYF.

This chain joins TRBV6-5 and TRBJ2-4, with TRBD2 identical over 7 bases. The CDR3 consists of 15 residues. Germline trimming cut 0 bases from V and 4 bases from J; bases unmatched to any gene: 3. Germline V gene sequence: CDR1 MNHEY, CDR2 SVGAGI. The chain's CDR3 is CASSYSRAGKNIQYF. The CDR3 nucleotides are TGTGCCAGCAGTTACTCGAGAGCGGGGAAAAACATTCAGTACTTC.

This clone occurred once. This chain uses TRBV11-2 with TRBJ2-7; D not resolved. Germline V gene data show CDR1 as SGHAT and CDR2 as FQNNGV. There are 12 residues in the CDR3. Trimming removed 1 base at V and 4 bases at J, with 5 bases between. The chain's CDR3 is CASSLGVYEQYF. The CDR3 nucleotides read TGTGCCAGCAGCTTAGGAGTATACGAGCAGTACTTC.

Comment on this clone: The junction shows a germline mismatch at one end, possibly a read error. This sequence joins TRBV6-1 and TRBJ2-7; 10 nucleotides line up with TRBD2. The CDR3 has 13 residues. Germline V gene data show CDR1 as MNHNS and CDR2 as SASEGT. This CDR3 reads CASSEDLAGVQHF. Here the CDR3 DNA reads TGTGCCAGCAGTGAAGATCTAGCGGGAGTCCAGCACTTC.

CDR3 amino acids: CASRMSSINTGELFF. The CDR3 nucleotides are TGTGCCAGCAGGATGAGTAGCATAAACACCGGGGAGCTGTTTTTT. The rearrangement joins TRBV6-5 to TRBJ2-2; the D is unclear. Germline CDR1 reads MNHEY; CDR2 reads SVGAGI. Trimming stripped 6 bases from V and 2 bases from J, with 13 bases between. This CDR3 contains 15 residues.

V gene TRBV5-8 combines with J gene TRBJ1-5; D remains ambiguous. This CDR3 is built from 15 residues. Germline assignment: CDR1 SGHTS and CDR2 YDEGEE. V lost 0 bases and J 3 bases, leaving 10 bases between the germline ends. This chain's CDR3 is CASSLADGPNQPQHF. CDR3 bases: TGTGCCAGCAGCTTGGCCGACGGCCCCAATCAGCCCCAGCATTTT.

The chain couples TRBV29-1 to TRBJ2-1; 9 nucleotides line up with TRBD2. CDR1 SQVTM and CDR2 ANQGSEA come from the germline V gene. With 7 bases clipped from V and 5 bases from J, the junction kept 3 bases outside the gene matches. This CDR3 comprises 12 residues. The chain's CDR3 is CSGGLAHNEQFF. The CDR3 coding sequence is TGCAGCGGGGGACTAGCCCACAATGAGCAGTTCTTC.

The CDR3 DNA follows: TGTGCCAGCAGTGACGGGACAGGAAGGAATCAGCCCCAGCATTTT. Translating gives CASSDGTGRNQPQHF. V is TRBV2 and J is TRBJ1-5; 8 nucleotides match TRBD1. The CDR3 is made up of 15 amino acids. CDR1 SNHLY and CDR2 FYNNEI come from the germline V gene. With V trimmed by 3 bases and J by 4 bases, 5 bases remained unmatched.